The 19 T cell receptor beta chains in this list originate from one sample, sequenced in a study of STAT5B mutations in CD4+ large granular lymphocyte leukemia. Assay: immunoSEQ multiplex PCR; the TCRdb copy retains only in-frame clones and omits some. Of fewer than 40,000 clones in the sample, roughly 82% are singletons; the top ten hold 2% to 3%. The source material was CD4+ T cells from blood buffy coats. All receptors derive from a human donor in good health.

This rearrangement joins TRBV7-9 to TRBJ1-2, with 7 bases lining up with TRBD1. V lost 5 bases, J lost 8 bases, and 11 bases stayed unmatched. This CDR3 spans 14 amino acids. The V gene's germline CDR1 is SEHNR and CDR2 FQNEAQ (reference sequence). CDR3 residues: CASSKITGVDGYTF. Written as DNA, the CDR3 is TGTGCCAGCAGCAAGATCACAGGGGTCGACGGCTACACCTTC. Full variable domain (missing parts from reference TRBV7-9 and TRBJ1-2): DTGVSQNPRHKITKRGQNVTFRCDPISEHNRLYWYRQTLGQGPEFLTYFQNEAQLEKSRLLSDRFSAERPKGSFSTLEIQRTEQGDSAMYLCASSKITGVDGYTFGSGTRLTVV.

The CDR3 nucleotides read TGTGCCAGCAGCCTGTTCCGGGACAGCACTGAAGCTTTCTTT. Its translation: CASSLFRDSTEAFF. The chain has TRBV4-2 and TRBJ1-1, with 7 bases lining up with TRBD1. V dropped 4 bases and J dropped 4; count of bases not matched to a gene: 6. CDR3 length: 14 residues. The germline CDR1 and CDR2 sequences are LGHNA and YNFKEQ.

The rearrangement uses TRBV11-2 and TRBJ1-1; D gene unclear. This CDR3 has 13 residues. Trimming took 0 bases from V and 5 from J, leaving 7 bases between them. Germline values: CDR1 SGHAT, CDR2 FQNNGV. The CDR3 reads CASSLERGTEAFF. CDR3 nucleotide sequence: TGTGCCAGCAGCTTAGAACGGGGAACTGAAGCTTTCTTT.

V usage is TRBV30 and J usage is TRBJ1-1; D remains ambiguous. Germline V CDR1 and CDR2: GTSNPN, SVGIG (reference sequence). V shed 3 bases and J shed 0 bases, with 8 bases lying between them. CDR3 length equals 13 residues. CDR3 residues: CAWSANMNTEAFF. The CDR3 coding sequence is TGTGCCTGGAGCGCTAACATGAACACTGAAGCTTTCTTT.

The rearrangement uses TRBV5-1 and TRBJ1-1, with D possibly being TRBD1 (5 bases). The CDR3 is made up of 14 amino acids. Germline CDR1 and CDR2: SGHRS and YFSETQ. The V and J ends lost 3 bases and 1 base respectively, with 10 bases between them. CDR3 nucleotide sequence: TGCGCCAGCAGCTGGGACGGGGGGAACACTGAAGCTTTCTTT. Residues: CASSWDGGNTEAFF.

This chain links TRBV2 with TRBJ2-3; 10 nucleotides align to TRBD2. This CDR3 region has 14 residues. V shed 9 bases and J 5 bases; nucleotides not matched to a gene: 8. Germline V gene sequence: CDR1 SNHLY, CDR2 FYNNEI. The CDR3 DNA sequence: TGTGCCAGACTAAGCGGGAGGGTAAAAGATACGCAGTATTTT. Amino acid sequence: CARLSGRVKDTQYF.

This rearrangement joins TRBV2 to TRBJ2-3, with TRBD2 matching over 8 bases. The CDR3 loop spans 14 amino acids. Germline V gives CDR1 SNHLY, CDR2 FYNNEI. V dropped 8 bases and J dropped 5; count of bases not matched to a gene: 9. The CDR3 DNA sequence: TGTGCCAGCGCCGGGGGGGCCCAGGGAGATACGCAGTATTTT. Protein: CASAGGAQGDTQYF.

The chain recombines TRBV6-1 with TRBJ2-5; D is ambiguous. The CDR3 length is 11 residues. In germline, CDR1 is MNHNS, CDR2 SASEGT. Trimming took off 1 base at V and 5 bases at J, with 2 bases between the two ends. For the CDR3, the DNA is TGTGCCAGCAGTGAAGGGGAGACCCAGTACTTC. It specifies CASSEGETQYF.

This chain uses TRBV6-1 with TRBJ1-4, with TRBD1 matching over 7 bases. With V trimmed by 5 bases and J by 5 bases, 2 bases remained unmatched. Looked up from germline, CDR1 is MNHNS and CDR2 is SASEGT. This CDR3 comprises 13 residues. As DNA, the CDR3 is TGTGCCAGCAGTAAACAGGGGAATGAAAAACTGTTTTTT. Its protein is CASSKQGNEKLFF.

The rearrangement joins TRBV4-1 to TRBJ1-5; no reliable D call. Deletions cut 0 bases from V and 5 bases from J, with 11 bases between. The CDR3 runs to 15 residues. Germline CDR1 MGHRA, CDR2 YSYEKL. The CDR3 loop is CASSQELGGDQPQHF. CDR3 bases: TGCGCCAGCAGCCAAGAACTGGGCGGTGATCAGCCCCAGCATTTT.

V and J are TRBV30 and TRBJ2-3; D possibly corresponds to TRBD1 (5 bases). This CDR3 is built from 11 residues. Germline CDR1 reads GTSNPN; CDR2 reads SVGIG (reference sequence). The ends were cut back, 4 bases at V and 6 bases at J, with 8 bases in the middle. The CDR3: CAWTGKDTQYF. DNA of the CDR3: TGTGCCTGGACAGGGAAGGATACGCAGTATTTT.

The rearrangement links TRBV11-2 to TRBJ2-7; D is ambiguous. CDR1 is SGHAT, CDR2 FQNNGV, per germline. V gave up 9 bases and J gave up 7 bases, with 16 bases separating them. The CDR3 is 12 amino acids. CDR3 sequence (DNA): TGTGCCAGTACCTCTTGGATGGAGGAGCAGTACTTC. This encodes CASTSWMEEQYF.

V usage is TRBV7-7 and J usage is TRBJ2-1, with D possibly TRBD2 on 6 matching bases. CDR1 SSHAT and CDR2 FNYEAQ come from the germline V gene (reference sequence). V lost 4 bases, J lost 4 bases, and 14 bases lay in between. This CDR3 has 15 amino acids. The CDR3 DNA follows: TGTGCCAGCAGCTCAGGTAGCGGAACATACAATGAGCAGTTCTTC. Residues: CASSSGSGTYNEQFF.

The V and J genes are TRBV14 and TRBJ1-1; no clear D. CDR3 size: 16 residues. Germline CDR1 is SGHDN and CDR2 is FVKESK. V dropped 0 bases and J dropped 0 bases, with 11 bases sitting between them. The CDR3: CASSQDIGSLNTEAFF. CDR3 bases: TGTGCCAGCAGCCAAGATATCGGGTCGCTGAACACTGAAGCTTTCTTT.

The rearrangement joins TRBV4-2 to TRBJ1-2; TRBD1 agrees at 10 bases. Germline CDR1 and CDR2: LGHNA and YNFKEQ. After removal of 0 bases from V and 4 bases from J, the junction contained 5 bases not matched to a gene. This CDR3 comprises 16 residues. The CDR3: CASSQDDRGHGYGYTF. In nucleotides, the CDR3 is TGTGCCAGCAGCCAAGATGACAGGGGGCATGGCTATGGCTACACCTTC.

The chain combines TRBV6-1 with TRBJ2-7; D possibly corresponds to TRBD1 (5 bases). The V gene lost 7 bases and the J gene lost 0 bases, with 16 bases spanning the gap. CDR3 size: 15 residues. Germline CDR1 is MNHNS and CDR2 is SASEGT. This CDR3 is CASTSLRVNSYEQYF. For the CDR3, the DNA is TGTGCCAGCACATCCCTCAGGGTAAACTCCTACGAGCAGTACTTC.

The chain uses TRBV6-1 and TRBJ2-3; TRBD1 agrees at 10 bases. CDR1 MNHNS and CDR2 SASEGT come from the germline V gene. Unmatched junction bases numbered 7, after V lost 11 bases and J lost 5 bases. CDR3 length: 13 residues. CDR3 residues: CALGDRGKDTQYF. Written as DNA, the CDR3 is TGTGCCCTCGGGGACAGGGGAAAAGATACGCAGTATTTT.

The chain is built from TRBV6-5 and TRBJ1-2, with 9 bases fitting TRBD1. From germline, CDR1 is MNHEY and CDR2 SVGAGI. The CDR3 length is 16 residues. V dropped 2 bases and J dropped 5; count of bases not matched to a gene: 9. CDR3 sequence: CASSYVRTGGGYGYTF. In DNA form, the CDR3 reads TGTGCCAGCAGTTACGTCCGCACAGGGGGCGGGTATGGCTACACCTTC.

The V call is TRBV18, the J call TRBJ1-1, with unresolved D. Germline V gives CDR1 KGHSH, CDR2 LQKENI. Trimming cost V 8 bases and J 1 base, with 11 bases left between them. CDR3 size: 13 residues. The CDR3 bases are TGTGCCAGCCGGGGTAGCGCGAACACTGAAGCTTTCTTT. Its translation is CASRGSANTEAFF.